This T cell receptor beta chain emerged from a study of STAT5B mutations in CD4+ large granular lymphocyte leukemia. The authors' processing: Lowest detectable productive clonotype frequency was 2.59 x 10-5. The data were produced by immunoSEQ multiplex PCR, yet TCRdb's version contains in-frame clones alone and is incomplete. Clonal size and the V and J genes are those of that table, whereas D and trimming came from the DNA. The table has 30,000 to 40,000 clones, around 80% seen once. Points from the study as a whole: About 25% of private leukemic clonotypes occurred rarely in other patients' non-leukemic repertoires. Top patient clones used TRBV06 genes more often: 8/27 versus 2/35 in controls. CD4-sorted patient repertoires seemed more clonal than healthy CD4+ repertoires.

On this clone itself: The antigen remains undetermined.

Germline V gives CDR1 MGHRA, CDR2 YSYEKL. Trimming stripped 3 bases from V and 2 bases from J, with 9 bases between. The CDR3 spans 14 residues. Specimen: CD4+ T cells from blood buffy coats. The origin of this receptor is a human donor in good health. V usage is TRBV4-1 and J usage is TRBJ2-3; D is perhaps TRBD1 (5 bases). CDR3 in amino acids: CASSQGLYTDTQYF. In DNA, the CDR3 is TGCGCCAGCAGCCAGGGGCTCTACACAGATACGCAGTATTTT.